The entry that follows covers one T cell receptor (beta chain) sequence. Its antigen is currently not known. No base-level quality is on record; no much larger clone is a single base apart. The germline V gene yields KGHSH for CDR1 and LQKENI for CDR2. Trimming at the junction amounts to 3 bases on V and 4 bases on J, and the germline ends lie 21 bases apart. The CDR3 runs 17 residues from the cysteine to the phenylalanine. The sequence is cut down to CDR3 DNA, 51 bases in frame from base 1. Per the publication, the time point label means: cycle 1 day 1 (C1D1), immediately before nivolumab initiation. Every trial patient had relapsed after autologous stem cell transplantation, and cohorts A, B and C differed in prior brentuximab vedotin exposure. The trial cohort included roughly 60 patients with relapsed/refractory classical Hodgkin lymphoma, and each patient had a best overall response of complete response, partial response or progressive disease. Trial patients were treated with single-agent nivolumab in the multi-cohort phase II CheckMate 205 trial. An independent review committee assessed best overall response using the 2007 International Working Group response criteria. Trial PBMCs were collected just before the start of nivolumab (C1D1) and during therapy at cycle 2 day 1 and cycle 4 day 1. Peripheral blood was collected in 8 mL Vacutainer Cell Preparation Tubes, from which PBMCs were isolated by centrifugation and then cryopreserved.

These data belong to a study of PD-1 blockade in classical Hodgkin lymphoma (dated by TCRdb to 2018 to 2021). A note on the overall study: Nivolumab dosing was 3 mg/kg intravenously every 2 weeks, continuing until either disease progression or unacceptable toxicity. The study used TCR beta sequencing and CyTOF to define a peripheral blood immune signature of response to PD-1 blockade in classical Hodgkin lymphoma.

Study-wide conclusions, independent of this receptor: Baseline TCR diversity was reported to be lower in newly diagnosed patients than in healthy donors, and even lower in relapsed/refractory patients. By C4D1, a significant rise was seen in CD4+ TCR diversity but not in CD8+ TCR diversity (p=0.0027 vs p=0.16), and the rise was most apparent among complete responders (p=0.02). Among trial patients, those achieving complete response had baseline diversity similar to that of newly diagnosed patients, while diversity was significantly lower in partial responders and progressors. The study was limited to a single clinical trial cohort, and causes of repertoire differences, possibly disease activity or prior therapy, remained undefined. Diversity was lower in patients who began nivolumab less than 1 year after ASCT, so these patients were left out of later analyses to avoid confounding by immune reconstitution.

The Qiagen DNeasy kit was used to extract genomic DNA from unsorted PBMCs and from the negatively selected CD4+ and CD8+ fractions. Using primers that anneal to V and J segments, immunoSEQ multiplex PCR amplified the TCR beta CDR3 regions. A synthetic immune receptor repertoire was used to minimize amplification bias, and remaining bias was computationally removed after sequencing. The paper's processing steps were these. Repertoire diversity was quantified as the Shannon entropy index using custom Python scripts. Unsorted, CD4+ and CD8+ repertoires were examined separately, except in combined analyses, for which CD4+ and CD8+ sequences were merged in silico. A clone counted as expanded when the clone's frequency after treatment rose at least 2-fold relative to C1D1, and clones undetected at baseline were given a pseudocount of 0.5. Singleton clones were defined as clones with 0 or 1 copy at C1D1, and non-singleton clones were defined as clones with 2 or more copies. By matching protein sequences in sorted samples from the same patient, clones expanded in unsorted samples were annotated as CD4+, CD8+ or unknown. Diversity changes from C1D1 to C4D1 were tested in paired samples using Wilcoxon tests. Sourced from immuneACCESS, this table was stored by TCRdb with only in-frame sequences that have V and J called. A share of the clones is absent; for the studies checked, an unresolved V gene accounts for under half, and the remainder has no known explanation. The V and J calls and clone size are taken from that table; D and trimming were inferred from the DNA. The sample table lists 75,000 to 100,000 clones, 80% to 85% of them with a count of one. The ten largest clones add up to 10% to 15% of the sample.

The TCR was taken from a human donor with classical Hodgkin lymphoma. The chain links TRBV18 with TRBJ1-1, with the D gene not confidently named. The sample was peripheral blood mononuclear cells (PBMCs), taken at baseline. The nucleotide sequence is TGTGCCAGCTCACCCCCTCTTGATCGCGGGCCTCTCACTGAAGCTTTCTTT. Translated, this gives CASSPPLDRGPLTEAFF.